This entry describes one T cell receptor beta chain. The CDR3 loop spans 13 amino acids. Per germline, CDR1 LNHDA and CDR2 SQIVND (reference sequence). Trimming stripped 6 bases from V and 4 bases from J, with 9 bases between. This sample stems from a study of shared T cell receptors in the human thymus. TCRdb keeps only in-frame clones here, not all; method: immunoSEQ multiplex PCR. Of approximately 490,000 clones listed, approximately 80% are singletons. This sample was shared with a second study, whose subject was human thymus T cells.

The receptor comes from a boy under two years old with a congenital heart defect. The rearrangement links TRBV19 to TRBJ1-4, with D unresolved. The material sequenced was thymocytes. In DNA, the CDR3 is TGTGCCAGTAGAGGACGGGATAATGAAAAACTGTTTTTT. Encoded protein: CASRGRDNEKLFF. The whole variable domain, filled in from reference TRBV19 and TRBJ1-4, reads DGGITQSPKYLFRKEGQNVTLSCEQNLNHDAMYWYRQDPGQGLRLIYYSQIVNDFQKGDIAEGYSVSREKKESFPLTVTSAQKNPTAFYLCASRGRDNEKLFFGSGTQLSVL.